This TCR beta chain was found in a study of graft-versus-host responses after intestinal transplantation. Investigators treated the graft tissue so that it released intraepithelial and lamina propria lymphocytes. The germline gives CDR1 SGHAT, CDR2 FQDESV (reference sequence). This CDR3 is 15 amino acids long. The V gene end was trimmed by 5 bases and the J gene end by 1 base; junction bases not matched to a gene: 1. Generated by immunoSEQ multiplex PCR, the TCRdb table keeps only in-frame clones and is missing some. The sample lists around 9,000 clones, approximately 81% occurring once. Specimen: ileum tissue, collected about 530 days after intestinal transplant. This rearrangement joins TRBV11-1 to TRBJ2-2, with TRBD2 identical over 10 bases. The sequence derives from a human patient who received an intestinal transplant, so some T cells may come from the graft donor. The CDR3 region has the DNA TGTGCCAGCAGCCGGACTAGCGGGAACACCGGGGAGCTGTTTTTT. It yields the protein CASSRTSGNTGELFF.